The next 26 T cell receptor beta chains were all read from a single sample in a study of shared clonotypes between healthy human individuals. Clones were sequenced by immunoSEQ multiplex PCR, and TCRdb holds only the in-frame ones, with some missing. The table includes 2 million to 2.5 million clones, approximately 94% detected once. The sequencing sample was made of naive CD4+ T cells sorted from blood. Stated subset: CD45RA+ positively selected. Every receptor here comes from a man between 18 and 29 years old in good health.

V gene TRBV10-3 combines with J gene TRBJ2-1, with TRBD2 matching 14 bases. The germline gives CDR1 ENHRY, CDR2 SYGVKD. V shed 9 bases and J 3 bases; nucleotides not matched to a gene: 1. The length of the CDR3 is 14 residues. This CDR3 reads CAIGLAGGYNEQFF. The CDR3 nucleotides are TGTGCCATAGGACTAGCGGGAGGCTACAATGAGCAGTTCTTC.

This clone was picked up one time. The V call is TRBV7-2, the J call TRBJ1-5; D not certain. CDR1 is SGHTA and CDR2 is FQGNSA in the germline V gene. Between the trimmed V and J ends, which lost 8 bases and 3 bases, there was a span of 17 bases. CDR3 size: 15 residues. The DNA for the CDR3 is TGTGCCAGCGTTCCAGGTCCAGGACTCAATCAGCCCCAGCATTTT. This sequence encodes CASVPGPGLNQPQHF.

This sequence joins TRBV2 and TRBJ2-3; D remains ambiguous. Germline V lookup: CDR1 SNHLY, CDR2 FYNNEI. The CDR3 is 14 residues long. Trimming took 1 base from V and 6 from J, leaving 11 bases between them. CDR3 region: CASSEGTSGDTQYF. CDR3 in DNA: TGTGCCAGCAGTGAAGGGACCTCCGGCGATACGCAGTATTTT.

The rearrangement joins TRBV19 to TRBJ2-2; D might be TRBD2 (6 bases). Trimming pared 5 bases from V and 0 bases from J, leaving 10 bases between. The CDR3 consists of 15 residues. Germline lookup yields CDR1 LNHDA and CDR2 SQIVND (reference sequence). The CDR3: CASSQGLANTGELFF. In nucleotides, the CDR3 is TGTGCCAGTAGTCAGGGACTTGCGAACACCGGGGAGCTGTTTTTT.

This chain uses TRBV30 with TRBJ1-6; TRBD1 is a possible D gene (5 bases). The germline V and J ends were trimmed by 0 bases and 7 bases, with 16 bases remaining between them. The CDR3 has 16 amino acids. CDR1 and CDR2 from the germline V gene are GTSNPN and SVGIG (reference sequence). CDR3 loop: CAWSVPRGLRNSPLHF. The CDR3 nucleotides are TGTGCCTGGAGTGTACCTCGGGGGTTAAGGAATTCACCCCTCCACTTT. The full variable domain, completed using reference TRBV30 and TRBJ1-6, is SQTIHQWPATLVQPVGSPLSLECTVEGTSNPNLYWYRQAAGRGLQLLFYSVGIGQISSEVPQNLSASRPQDRQFILSSKKLLLSDSGFYLCAWSVPRGLRNSPLHFGNGTRLTVT.

The chain joins TRBV7-3 to TRBJ2-3; TRBD1 matches at 7 bases. CDR1 and CDR2 (germline): SGHTA, FQGTGA. CDR3 size: 13 residues. The J segment lost 5 bases and the V segment lost 5 bases, leaving 4 bases of the junction unmatched. CDR3 sequence reads: CASSLDRVDTQYF. The CDR3 coding sequence is TGTGCCAGCAGCCTAGACAGGGTAGATACGCAGTATTTT.

The rearrangement joins TRBV10-3 to TRBJ2-5; D unresolved. CDR1 and CDR2 from the germline V gene are ENHRY and SYGVKD. The CDR3 has 14 residues. V was pared by 0 bases and J by 5 bases, with 10 bases between. CDR3 in DNA: TGTGCCATCAGTGAGTCGAACGCGGCGGAGACCCAGTACTTC. This translates into CAISESNAAETQYF.

V usage is TRBV2 and J usage is TRBJ2-3; 7 positions agree with TRBD2. From germline, CDR1 is SNHLY and CDR2 FYNNEI. V lost 8 bases and J lost 5; bases outside the gene matches: 13. The CDR3 contains 15 residues. The CDR3 sequence: CASPLAEPWGDTQYF. CDR3 DNA sequence: TGTGCCAGCCCCCTAGCGGAACCCTGGGGAGATACGCAGTATTTT.

CDR3 nucleotides: TGTGCAAGTCGCTTAGGGCGGGACCGATCCTACGAGCAGTACTTC. Encoded protein: CASRLGRDRSYEQYF. The rearrangement links TRBV12-2 to TRBJ2-7; the listed D gene, TRBD2, was not tested against the DNA. TRBV12-2 is a pseudogene. The CDR3 covers 15 residues.

This sequence joins TRBV30 and TRBJ2-1, with 9 bases fitting TRBD2. The ends lost 3 bases at V and 8 bases at J; junction bases unmatched: 11. Germline V CDR1 and CDR2: GTSNPN, SVGIG (reference sequence). The CDR3 contains 15 residues. The CDR3 DNA sequence: TGTGCCTGGAGGCCCGGCGGGAGGGCCGGCGATGAGCAGTTCTTC. This sequence encodes CAWRPGGRAGDEQFF.

On this clone itself: Within the sample, other DNA sequences also encode this same CDR3. The chain is built from TRBV6-5 and TRBJ2-7, with no clear D. The CDR3 covers 11 residues. Per the germline V gene, CDR1 is MNHEY and CDR2 is SVGAGI. The ends were cut back, 2 bases at V and 6 bases at J, with 5 bases in the middle. The CDR3 DNA sequence: TGTGCCAGCAGTTACGTGGGCGAGCAGTACTTC. Residues: CASSYVGEQYF.

CDR3 loop: CASSAGTTQETQYF. DNA of the CDR3: TGTGCCAGCTCCGCCGGGACTACTCAAGAGACCCAGTACTTC. The rearrangement links TRBV9 to TRBJ2-5, with 7 bases fitting TRBD2. The germline gives CDR1 SGDLS, CDR2 YYNGEE. The CDR3 contains 14 residues. The trim removed 7 bases at V and 2 bases at J, leaving 8 bases unmatched.

The CDR3 protein is CASSLLPLAGGVNEQFF. CDR3 DNA sequence: TGTGCCAGCAGCTTACTCCCACTAGCGGGAGGGGTCAATGAGCAGTTCTTC. The chain joins TRBV7-2 to TRBJ2-1; 13 nucleotides align to TRBD2. This CDR3 contains 17 residues. V dropped 2 bases and J dropped 6; count of bases not matched to a gene: 7. CDR1 SGHTA and CDR2 FQGNSA come from the germline V gene.

This chain connects TRBV29-1 to TRBJ1-3; the D gene is possibly TRBD1 (5 bases). V was trimmed by 5 bases and J by 0 bases, leaving 11 bases between them. The germline gives CDR1 SQVTM, CDR2 ANQGSEA. This CDR3 spans 14 amino acids. The CDR3 sequence is CSVRSGISGNTIYF. The CDR3 region has the DNA TGCAGCGTTCGGTCAGGGATCTCTGGAAACACCATATATTTT.

J is TRBJ2-2 and V is TRBV10-1; tentatively, D is TRBD1 (5 bases). CDR3 size: 18 residues. Germline CDR1 is WNHNN and CDR2 is SYGVQD (reference sequence). Trimming left V 6 bases short and J 5 bases short, with 25 bases between. The CDR3 sequence: CASRRTSRVSAWTGELFF. CDR3 sequence (DNA): TGCGCCAGCAGAAGGACATCCCGCGTTTCTGCTTGGACCGGGGAGCTGTTTTTT.

The chain couples TRBV6-6 to TRBJ2-2, with D unclear. Germline V gives CDR1 MNHNY, CDR2 SVGAGI (reference sequence). V gave up 7 bases and J gave up 6 bases, with 12 bases separating them. The CDR3 contains 13 residues. CDR3 region: CASNDFSPGELFF. CDR3 in DNA: TGTGCCAGCAACGATTTTAGTCCCGGGGAGCTGTTTTTT.

The rearrangement links TRBV11-2 to TRBJ2-2; 7 positions match TRBD1. Trimming removed 2 bases from V and 3 bases from J; junction bases left unmatched: 3. Germline assignment: CDR1 SGHAT and CDR2 FQNNGV. The CDR3 is made up of 15 amino acids. The CDR3, as DNA: TGTGCCAGCAGCTTACTTGACAGGGACACCGGGGAGCTGTTTTTT. As protein: CASSLLDRDTGELFF. Combining the CDR3 with reference TRBV11-2 and TRBJ2-2 gives the whole variable domain EAGVAQSPRYKIIEKRQSVAFWCNPISGHATLYWYQQILGQGPKLLIQFQNNGVVDDSQLPKDRFSAERLKGVDSTLKIQPAKLEDSAVYLCASSLLDRDTGELFFGEGSRLTVL.

The V gene is TRBV5-1, the J gene TRBJ1-1; no firm D call. Germline values: CDR1 SGHRS, CDR2 YFSETQ. The CDR3 is made up of 13 amino acids. Trimming shortened V by 6 bases and J by 1 base, and 10 bases separated the two germline ends. The CDR3: CASTASGNTEAFF. The DNA of the CDR3 is TGCGCCAGCACCGCGAGTGGGAACACTGAAGCTTTCTTT. The entire variable domain, with the rest obtained from reference TRBV5-1 and TRBJ1-1, is as follows: KAGVTQTPRYLIKTRGQQVTLSCSPISGHRSVSWYQQTPGQGLQFLFEYFSETQRNKGNFPGRFSGRQFSNSRSEMNVSTLELGDSALYLCASTASGNTEAFFGQGTRLTVV.

The CDR3 DNA follows: TGTGCCATCAGTGCGAATCGGGGGCACCAAGTTTACGAGCAGTACTTC. Its protein is CAISANRGHQVYEQYF. The genes are TRBV10-3 and TRBJ2-7, with D perhaps given as TRBD1 or TRBD2 (6 bases each). V lost 4 bases, J lost 4 bases, and 20 bases lay in between. Germline CDR1 is ENHRY and CDR2 is SYGVKD. This CDR3 region has 16 residues.

The V gene is TRBV11-2, the J gene TRBJ2-2; TRBD1 might be the D (5 bases). The germline gives CDR1 SGHAT, CDR2 FQNNGV. The V and J ends lost 1 base and 5 bases respectively, with 11 bases between them. There are 15 residues in the CDR3. The CDR3 DNA sequence: TGTGCCAGCAGCTTAGGAGACAGATCGACCGGGGAGCTGTTTTTT. Amino acids: CASSLGDRSTGELFF. The full variable domain, with the rest looked up from reference TRBV11-2 and TRBJ2-2, is EAGVAQSPRYKIIEKRQSVAFWCNPISGHATLYWYQQILGQGPKLLIQFQNNGVVDDSQLPKDRFSAERLKGVDSTLKIQPAKLEDSAVYLCASSLGDRSTGELFFGEGSRLTVL.

V and J are TRBV30 and TRBJ1-3; weak D call: TRBD1 (6 bases). Germline CDR1 is GTSNPN and CDR2 is SVGIG (reference sequence). The CDR3 is made up of 15 amino acids. The germline V and J ends were trimmed by 0 bases and 3 bases, with 12 bases remaining between them. The chain's CDR3 is CAWSVRGESGNTIYF. CDR3 nucleotide sequence: TGTGCCTGGAGTGTAAGGGGGGAGAGTGGAAACACCATATATTTT.

V is TRBV7-9 and J is TRBJ2-5; the D is unclear. The CDR3 has 13 residues. The V end was cut by 5 bases, the J end by 5 bases, with 12 bases between. Per germline, CDR1 SEHNR and CDR2 FQNEAQ (reference sequence). CDR3 loop: CASSRDNFETQYF. The CDR3 region has the DNA TGTGCCAGCAGCCGTGACAATTTTGAGACCCAGTACTTC.

Points on this clone: At the DNA level, this CDR3 is encoded by other sequences in the same sample as well. The V gene is TRBV10-3, the J gene TRBJ2-5; the D gene is possibly TRBD2 (5 bases). Trimming left V 9 bases short and J 2 bases short, with 13 bases between. Germline V lookup: CDR1 ENHRY, CDR2 SYGVKD. The length of the CDR3 is 13 residues. The CDR3 sequence is CAISGLAQETQYF. CDR3 in DNA: TGTGCCATTTCTGGACTGGCACAAGAGACCCAGTACTTC.

CDR3 sequence reads: CASRPHDKETQYF. DNA for the CDR3: TGCGCCAGCAGACCACATGACAAAGAGACCCAGTACTTC. The chain uses TRBV23-1 and TRBJ2-5; no definite D call. TRBV23-1 is classed as an ORF, of uncertain function. The CDR3 length is 13 residues. The ends were cut back, 6 bases at V and 3 bases at J, with 11 bases in the middle.

This chain uses TRBV6-5 with TRBJ2-7; 9 bases match TRBD1. Germline CDR1 is MNHEY and CDR2 is SVGAGI. V lost 9 bases, J lost 3 bases, and 6 bases stayed unmatched. The CDR3 covers 13 residues. The CDR3 sequence: CASTGGKNYEQYF. Written as DNA, the CDR3 is TGTGCCAGTACAGGGGGCAAAAACTACGAGCAGTACTTC.

J is TRBJ1-1 and V is TRBV11-2, with a tentative D call TRBD1 (6 bases). In germline, CDR1 is SGHAT, CDR2 FQNNGV. The CDR3 spans 14 residues. V was trimmed by 1 base and J by 7 bases, leaving 13 bases between them. The CDR3 region is CASSLGRGPGEAFF. CDR3 in DNA: TGTGCCAGCAGCTTAGGCCGGGGGCCGGGTGAAGCTTTCTTT.